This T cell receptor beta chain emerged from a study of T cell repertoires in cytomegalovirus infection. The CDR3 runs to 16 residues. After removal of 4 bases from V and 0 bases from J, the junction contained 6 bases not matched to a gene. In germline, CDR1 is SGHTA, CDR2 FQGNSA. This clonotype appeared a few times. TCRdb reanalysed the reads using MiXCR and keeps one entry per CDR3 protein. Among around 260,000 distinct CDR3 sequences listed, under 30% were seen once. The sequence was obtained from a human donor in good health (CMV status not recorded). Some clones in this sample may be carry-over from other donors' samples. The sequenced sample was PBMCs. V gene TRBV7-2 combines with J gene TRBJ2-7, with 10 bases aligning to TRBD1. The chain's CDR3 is CASSSGTGVSSYEQYF. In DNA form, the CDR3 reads TGTGCCAGCAGCTCAGGGACAGGGGTGAGCTCCTACGAGCAGTACTTC.